These T cell receptor beta chains were read from a single sample in a study of siplizumab effects on memory and regulatory T cells. Libraries were prepared by immunoSEQ multiplex PCR; TCRdb keeps only in-frame clonotypes and omits some of them. The sample lists 70,000 to 95,000 clones, roughly 96% occurring once. The sample taken for sequencing was naive CD4+ T cells sorted from blood. The receptors originated from a human donor in good health. Both conserved end residues are part of each CDR3. D genes are given only for firm matches. The size entry is marked missing in some rows and otherwise reads once, few, many or a size class.

>-|TRBV6-6|TRBJ2-2|-
CASKGPNQGNTGELFF
TGTGCCAGCAAGGGTCCTAATCAGGGAAACACCGGGGAGCTGTTTTTT
>-|TRBV6-7|TRBJ1-5|-
CASSSPRGTDQPQHF
TGTGCCAGCAGTTCACCCAGAGGGACTGATCAGCCCCAGCATTTT
>-|TRBV5-1|TRBJ2-2|-
CASSPQRAGTGELFF
TGCGCCAGCAGCCCTCAAAGGGCGGGCACCGGGGAGCTGTTTTTT
>-|TRBV29-1|TRBJ1-3|-
CSVKDNRSGNTIYF
TGCAGCGTCAAGGACAACCGCTCTGGAAACACCATATATTTT
>few|TRBV19|TRBJ1-1|TRBD1
CASKTDRVYTEAFF
TGTGCCAGTAAGACGGACAGGGTGTACACTGAAGCTTTCTTT
>-|TRBV5-1|TRBJ1-1|-
CASSLETGRDTEAFF
TGCGCCAGCAGCTTGGAGACCGGGAGGGACACTGAAGCTTTCTTT
>-|TRBV11-1|TRBJ1-6|-
CASMGLNSPLHF
TGTGCCAGCATGGGTCTGAATTCACCCCTCCACTTT
>-|TRBV9|TRBJ1-3|-
CASSVGEGNTIYF
TGTGCCAGCAGCGTAGGGGAGGGAAACACCATATATTTT
>-|TRBV5-1|TRBJ2-3|TRBD2
CASSLAGTLTTDTQYF
TGCGCCAGCAGCCTAGCGGGGACACTAACCACAGATACGCAGTATTTT
>-|TRBV6-5|TRBJ1-2|TRBD1
CASSYSGGTNYGYTF
TGTGCCAGCAGTTACTCAGGGGGCACAAACTATGGCTACACCTTC
>-|TRBV5-1|TRBJ1-4|TRBD1
CASSLTGTGGEKLFF
TGCGCCAGCAGCCTAACCGGGACAGGGGGTGAAAAACTGTTTTTT
>-|TRBV5-1|TRBJ2-1|TRBD2
CASSLVTSGGMYEQFF
TGCGCCAGCAGCTTGGTCACTAGCGGGGGGATGTATGAGCAGTTCTTC
>-|TRBV7-7|TRBJ2-1|TRBD2
CASSLVAGGNNEQFF
TGTGCCAGCAGCTTAGTTGCGGGGGGAAACAATGAGCAGTTCTTC
>-|TRBV4-1|TRBJ1-5|-
CASSLQPGIQPQHF
TGCGCCAGCAGCCTACAGCCGGGAATACAGCCCCAGCATTTT
>-|TRBV7-9|TRBJ1-5|-
CASSLGGDNQPQHF
TGTGCCAGCAGCTTAGGCGGGGACAATCAGCCCCAGCATTTT
>-|TRBV19|TRBJ1-2|-
CASSQGELDGYTF
TGTGCCAGTAGTCAGGGAGAGTTGGATGGCTACACCTTC
>-|TRBV5-4|TRBJ2-1|TRBD2
CASREVAGGRSYNEQFF
TGTGCCAGCAGAGAAGTAGCGGGGGGGCGCTCCTACAATGAGCAGTTCTTC
>-|TRBV6-5|TRBJ2-7|TRBD1
CASSFPDREYEQYF
TGTGCCAGCAGTTTCCCGGACAGGGAGTACGAGCAGTACTTC
>-|TRBV5-1|TRBJ1-6|TRBD1
CASSSDRSPNSPLHF
TGCGCCAGCAGCTCGGACAGGAGTCCTAATTCACCCCTCCACTTT
>-|TRBV14|TRBJ2-1|-
CASSPSLRQANEQFF
TGTGCCAGCAGCCCCTCCCTGAGACAGGCCAATGAGCAGTTCTTC
>-|TRBV5-1|TRBJ2-2|-
CASSLDSPRELFF
TGCGCCAGCAGCTTGGACTCCCCAAGGGAGCTGTTTTTT
>once|TRBV27|TRBJ1-2|-
CASSGQGGGYTF
TGTGCCAGCAGTGGGCAGGGTGGTGGCTACACCTTC
>-|TRBV19|TRBJ1-1|TRBD1
CASKKTGGGTEAFF
TGTGCCAGTAAGAAAACAGGGGGTGGCACTGAAGCTTTCTTT
>-|TRBV29-1|TRBJ2-2|-
CSLRRHLNTGELFF
TGCAGCCTTCGTAGACACCTGAACACCGGGGAGCTGTTTTTT
>-|TRBV25-1|TRBJ2-7|TRBD1
CASSEYASTGQGEQYF
TGTGCCAGCAGTGAATATGCCTCGACAGGGCAGGGCGAGCAGTACTTC
>-|TRBV18|TRBJ1-2|-
CASRLHYGYTF
TGTGCCAGCCGTCTCCACTATGGCTACACCTTC
>-|TRBV7-2|TRBJ2-7|-
CASSLDYEQYF
TGTGCCAGCAGCTTAGATTACGAGCAGTACTTC
>-|TRBV2|TRBJ2-3|TRBD2
CATRGLAGSTDTQYF
TGTGCCACCCGGGGGCTAGCGGGGTCCACAGATACGCAGTATTTT
>-|TRBV21-1|TRBJ2-1|-
CASFGPRDEQFF
TGTGCCAGTTTTGGACCCCGAGATGAGCAGTTCTTC
>few|TRBV2|TRBJ2-4|-
CASMLVNIQYF
TGTGCCAGCATGCTAGTAAACATTCAGTACTTC
>-|TRBV9|TRBJ2-3|-
CASSVRAPFSPDTQYF
TGTGCCAGCAGCGTAAGGGCCCCCTTTTCCCCAGATACGCAGTATTTT
>once|TRBV19|TRBJ1-5|-
CASTWGGVTNQPQHF
TGTGCCAGTACCTGGGGGGGGGTTACCAATCAGCCCCAGCATTTT
>-|TRBV4-3|TRBJ1-2|-
CASSQAPEYDYTF
TGCGCCAGCAGCCAAGCCCCGGAATATGACTACACCTTC
>-|TRBV7-3|TRBJ2-2|TRBD2
CASAASGGITGELFF
TGTGCCAGCGCTGCCAGCGGGGGAATCACCGGGGAGCTGTTTTTT
>-|TRBV9|TRBJ1-3|TRBD1
CASSASGTGPTGGNTIYF
TGTGCCAGCAGCGCGTCCGGGACAGGGCCTACCGGCGGAAACACCATATATTTT
>-|TRBV9|TRBJ2-5|TRBD2
CASTPGTSGVRETQYF
TGTGCCAGCACCCCCGGGACTAGCGGGGTAAGAGAGACCCAGTACTTC
>-|TRBV28|TRBJ1-1|TRBD1
CASSRGQGKAFF
TGTGCCAGCAGCCGCGGACAGGGGAAAGCTTTCTTT
>-|TRBV7-6|TRBJ2-7|-
CASSPLDGYEQYF
TGTGCCAGCAGCCCACTGGACGGGTACGAGCAGTACTTC
>-|TRBV29-1|TRBJ1-1|-
CSGGTGRPRAFF
TGCAGCGGGGGGACGGGACGCCCAAGAGCTTTCTTT
>-|TRBV5-1|TRBJ1-6|TRBD1
CASSLDKDRGQHSPLHF
TGCGCCAGCAGCTTGGATAAAGACAGGGGGCAGCATTCACCCCTCCACTTT
>-|TRBV6-5|TRBJ2-1|-
CASWEVYNEQFF
TGTGCCAGCTGGGAGGTCTACAATGAGCAGTTCTTC
>-|TRBV7-6|TRBJ2-3|TRBD2
CASSLGLAGGTDTQYF
TGTGCCAGCAGCTTAGGTTTAGCGGGGGGCACAGATACGCAGTATTTT